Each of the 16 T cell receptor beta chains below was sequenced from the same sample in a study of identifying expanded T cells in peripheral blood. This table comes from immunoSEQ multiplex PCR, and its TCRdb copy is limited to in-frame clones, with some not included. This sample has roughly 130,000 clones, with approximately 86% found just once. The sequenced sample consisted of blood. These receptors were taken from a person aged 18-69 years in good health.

The DNA of the CDR3 is TGCGCCACCCCCCAGCGACAGGGGGCGAACGGGGCACAAGAGACCCAGTACTTC. Residues: CATPQRQGANGAQETQYF. The chain employs TRBV10-1 and TRBJ2-5; TRBD1 agrees at 10 bases. The germline V gene has CDR1 WNHNN and CDR2 SYGVQD (reference sequence). The CDR3 spans 18 residues. V gave up 10 bases and J gave up 2 bases; unmatched junction bases: 19.

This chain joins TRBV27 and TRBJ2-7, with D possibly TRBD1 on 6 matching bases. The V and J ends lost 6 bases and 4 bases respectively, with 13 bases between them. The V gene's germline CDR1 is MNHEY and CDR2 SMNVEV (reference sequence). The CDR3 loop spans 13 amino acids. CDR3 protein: CASRGHTGYEQYF. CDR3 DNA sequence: TGTGCCAGCAGGGGTCACACAGGGTACGAGCAGTACTTC.

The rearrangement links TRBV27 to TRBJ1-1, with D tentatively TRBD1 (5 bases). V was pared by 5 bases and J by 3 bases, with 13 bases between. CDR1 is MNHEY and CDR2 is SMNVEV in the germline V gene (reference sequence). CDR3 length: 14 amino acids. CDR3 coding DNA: TGTGCCAGCAGTCGCTACATGGGGGACACTGAAGCTTTCTTT. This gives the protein CASSRYMGDTEAFF.

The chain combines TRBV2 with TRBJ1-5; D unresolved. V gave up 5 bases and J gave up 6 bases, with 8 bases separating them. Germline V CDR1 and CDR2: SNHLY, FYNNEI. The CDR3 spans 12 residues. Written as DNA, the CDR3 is TGTGCCAGCAGTCTGCCTATTCAGCCCCAGCATTTT. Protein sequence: CASSLPIQPQHF.

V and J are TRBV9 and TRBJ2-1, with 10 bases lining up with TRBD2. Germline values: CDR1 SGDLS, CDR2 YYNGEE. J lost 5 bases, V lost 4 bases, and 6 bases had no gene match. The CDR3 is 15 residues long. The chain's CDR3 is CASSLGLAGDNEQFF. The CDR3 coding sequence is TGTGCCAGCAGCCTGGGTCTAGCGGGAGACAATGAGCAGTTCTTC.

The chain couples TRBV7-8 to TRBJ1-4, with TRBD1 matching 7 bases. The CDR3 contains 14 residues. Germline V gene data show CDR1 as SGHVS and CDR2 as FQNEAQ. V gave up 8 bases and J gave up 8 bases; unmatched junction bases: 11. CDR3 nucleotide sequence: TGTGCCAGCGCTCGGGACAGTTGGGACGAAAAACTGTTTTTT. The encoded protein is CASARDSWDEKLFF.

CDR3 sequence reads: CASTPGVAGPGEQYF. DNA of the CDR3: TGTGCCAGCACCCCCGGGGTAGCGGGACCGGGGGAGCAGTACTTC. The rearrangement links TRBV5-4 to TRBJ2-7; TRBD2 matches 8 bases. Looked up from germline, CDR1 is SGHNT and CDR2 is YYREEE (reference sequence). With 6 bases clipped from V and 7 bases from J, the junction kept 15 bases outside the gene matches. This CDR3 is built from 15 residues.

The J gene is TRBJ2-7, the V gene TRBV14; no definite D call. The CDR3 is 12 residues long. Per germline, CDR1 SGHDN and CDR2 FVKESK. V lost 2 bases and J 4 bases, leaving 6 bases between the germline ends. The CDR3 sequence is CASSQSYYEQYF. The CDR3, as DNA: TGTGCCAGCAGCCAATCCTATTACGAGCAGTACTTC.

The DNA for the CDR3 is TGTGCCAGCAGCTACACTAGCGGGAGAATTACCGGGGAGCTGTTTTTT. This sequence encodes CASSYTSGRITGELFF. The chain employs TRBV7-8 and TRBJ2-2; TRBD2 matches at 11 bases. This CDR3 spans 16 amino acids. Germline V gives CDR1 SGHVS, CDR2 FQNEAQ. V lost 4 bases to trimming and J lost 5 bases; unmatched junction nucleotides: 6.

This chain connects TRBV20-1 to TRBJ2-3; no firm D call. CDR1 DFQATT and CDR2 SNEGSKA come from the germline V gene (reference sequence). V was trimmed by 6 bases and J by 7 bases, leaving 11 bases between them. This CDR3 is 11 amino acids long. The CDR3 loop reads CSATPGNTQYF. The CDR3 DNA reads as TGCAGTGCAACCCCCGGAAATACGCAGTATTTT.

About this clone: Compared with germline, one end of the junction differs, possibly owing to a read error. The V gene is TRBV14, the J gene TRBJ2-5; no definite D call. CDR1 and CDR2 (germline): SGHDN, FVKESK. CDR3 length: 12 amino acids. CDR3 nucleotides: TGTGCCAGCAGACAAGTAGGGGAGACCCAGTACTTC. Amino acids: CASRQVGETQYF. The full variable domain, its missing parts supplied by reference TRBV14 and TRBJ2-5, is EAGVTQFPSHSVIEKGQTVTLRCDPISGHDNLYWYRRVMGKEIKFLLHFVKESKQDESGMPNNRFLAERTGGTYSTLKVQPAELEDSGVYFCASRQVGETQYFGPGTRLLVL.

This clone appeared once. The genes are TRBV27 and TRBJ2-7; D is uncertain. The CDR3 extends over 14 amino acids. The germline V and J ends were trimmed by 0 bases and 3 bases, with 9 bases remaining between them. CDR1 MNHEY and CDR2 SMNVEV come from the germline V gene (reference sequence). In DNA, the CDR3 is TGTGCCAGCAGTTTATCGTCCCCTAGCTACGAGCAGTACTTC. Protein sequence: CASSLSSPSYEQYF.

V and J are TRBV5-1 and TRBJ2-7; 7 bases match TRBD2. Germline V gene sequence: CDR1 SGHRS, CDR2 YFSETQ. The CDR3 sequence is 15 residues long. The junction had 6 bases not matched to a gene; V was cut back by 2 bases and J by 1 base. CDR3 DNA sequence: TGCGCCAGCAGCTTAGCTAGCGGAGGGTCCTACGAGCAGTACTTC. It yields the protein CASSLASGGSYEQYF.

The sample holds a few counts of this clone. CDR3: CAWRRRGGGSSPLHF. CDR3 bases: TGTGCCTGGAGACGCCGGGGAGGGGGCAGTTCACCCCTCCACTTT. The chain uses TRBV30 and TRBJ1-6; TRBD1 matches at 7 bases. CDR1 and CDR2 from the germline V gene are GTSNPN and SVGIG (reference sequence). Unmatched junction bases numbered 11, after V lost 3 bases and J lost 9 bases. CDR3 size: 15 residues.

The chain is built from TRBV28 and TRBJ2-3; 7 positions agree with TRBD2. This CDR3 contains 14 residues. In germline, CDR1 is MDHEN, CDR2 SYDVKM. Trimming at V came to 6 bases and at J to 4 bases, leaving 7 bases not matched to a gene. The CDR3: CASSPPGGPDTQYF. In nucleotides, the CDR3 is TGTGCCAGCAGCCCCCCGGGAGGTCCAGATACGCAGTATTTT.

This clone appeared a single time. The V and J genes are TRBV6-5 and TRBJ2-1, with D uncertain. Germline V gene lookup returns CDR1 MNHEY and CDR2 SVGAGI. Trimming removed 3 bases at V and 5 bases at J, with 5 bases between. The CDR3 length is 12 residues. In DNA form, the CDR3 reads TGTGCCAGCAGTTATTCCCACAATGAGCAGTTCTTC. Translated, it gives CASSYSHNEQFF.